This T cell receptor (beta chain) was observed in a study of T cell changes during pregnancy in multiple sclerosis. The repertoire was sequenced with immunoSEQ multiplex PCR; TCRdb's copy has only in-frame clones and lacks some. The repertoire holds over 65,000 clones, with about 90% as singletons. The sequence derives from a female donor with multiple sclerosis, enrolled in a pregnancy study. This material consisted of peripheral blood, taken in the second trimester of pregnancy.

In nucleotides, the CDR3 is TGTGCCAGCAGCTTTGATCTGGCAACTGAGCAGTTCTTC. This codes for CASSFDLATEQFF. The V gene is TRBV7-3, the J gene TRBJ2-1; D not certain. The CDR3 contains 13 residues. Germline lookup yields CDR1 SGHTA and CDR2 FQGTGA. Deletions cut 3 bases from V and 9 bases from J, with 12 bases between.